This is a list of T cell receptor beta chains from one sample in a study of OX40 agonist ivuxolimab in advanced cancers. The repertoire was sequenced with immunoSEQ multiplex PCR; TCRdb's copy has only in-frame clones and lacks some. The table includes 60,000 to 85,000 clones, over 60% detected once. Material: CD4+ or CD8+ T cells sorted from blood, obtained in a trial of the OX40 agonist ivuxolimab. These receptors all stem from an adult with an advanced solid tumor such as melanoma, head and neck, liver or kidney cancer. Each CDR3 is given without its conserved first and last residue.

cdr3_aa: ASSKQRGAHYGYT
j_call: TRBJ1-2
v_call: TRBV13

cdr3_aa: ASSDSPVGSPLH
j_call: TRBJ1-6
v_call: TRBV6-1

cdr3_aa: ASSRDRVNYGYT
j_call: TRBJ1-2
v_call: TRBV5-1

cdr3_aa: ASSASDKGAGGQPQH
j_call: TRBJ1-5
v_call: TRBV6-1

cdr3_aa: ASSLDAGRARGTQY
j_call: TRBJ2-5
v_call: TRBV5-8

cdr3_aa: AWSTGTGGGYT
j_call: TRBJ1-2
v_call: TRBV30

cdr3_aa: ASSLLPGTGTTPFEQY
j_call: TRBJ2-7
v_call: TRBV18

cdr3_aa: ASSLGGVWASPLH
j_call: TRBJ1-6
v_call: TRBV7-6

cdr3_aa: ASSPRTSGRNEQF
j_call: TRBJ2-1
v_call: TRBV7-9

cdr3_aa: ASMRSFGTGELF
j_call: TRBJ2-2
v_call: TRBV6-5

cdr3_aa: ASSPRSESTDTQY
j_call: TRBJ2-3
v_call: TRBV5-1

cdr3_aa: ASRGLAGYEQY
j_call: TRBJ2-7
v_call: TRBV6-1

cdr3_aa: ASSAGSAGDTQY
j_call: TRBJ2-3
v_call: TRBV18

cdr3_aa: ASRLPGLAGEEQF
j_call: TRBJ2-1
v_call: TRBV7-9

cdr3_aa: ASSPGGTYEQY
j_call: TRBJ2-7
v_call: TRBV11-2

cdr3_aa: ASSSSSRGDNYGYT
j_call: TRBJ1-2
v_call: TRBV6-5

cdr3_aa: ASSQTGTVNEKLF
j_call: TRBJ1-4
v_call: TRBV7-3

cdr3_aa: ASSISFGVRPQH
j_call: TRBJ1-5
v_call: TRBV19

cdr3_aa: ASSPTGLYGYT
j_call: TRBJ1-2
v_call: TRBV5-6

cdr3_aa: AISIRDSYTDTQY
j_call: TRBJ2-3
v_call: TRBV10-3

cdr3_aa: ASSLAGSGRAYEQF
j_call: TRBJ2-1
v_call: TRBV13

cdr3_aa: ASRQIANYGYT
j_call: TRBJ1-2
v_call: TRBV7-9

cdr3_aa: ASSFYKSTYNEQF
j_call: TRBJ2-1
v_call: TRBV28

cdr3_aa: ASSQNTEAF
j_call: TRBJ1-1
v_call: TRBV2

cdr3_aa: ASSRQTSGRLKTQY
j_call: TRBJ2-5
v_call: TRBV4-1

cdr3_aa: ASSHGGADEKLF
j_call: TRBJ1-4
v_call: TRBV18

cdr3_aa: ASSLGWGAGQPQH
j_call: TRBJ1-5
v_call: TRBV5-6

cdr3_aa: ASSFRETQY
j_call: TRBJ2-5
v_call: TRBV28

cdr3_aa: ASSTSGALKDTQY
j_call: TRBJ2-3
v_call: TRBV11-2

cdr3_aa: AWGRGSYEQY
j_call: TRBJ2-7
v_call: TRBV30

cdr3_aa: ASSLSWLLGIGNTIY
j_call: TRBJ1-3
v_call: TRBV28

cdr3_aa: ASSRRQGWAF
j_call: TRBJ1-1
v_call: TRBV6-5

cdr3_aa: ASRTGDSPLH
j_call: TRBJ1-6
v_call: TRBV6-5

cdr3_aa: ASSLGAGGAPGELF
j_call: TRBJ2-2
v_call: TRBV13

cdr3_aa: ASSQPRTKEDTQY
j_call: TRBJ2-3
v_call: TRBV4-1

cdr3_aa: ASSPETNTEAF
j_call: TRBJ1-1
v_call: TRBV18

cdr3_aa: ASSLGQVHEKLF
j_call: TRBJ1-4
v_call: TRBV5-1

cdr3_aa: ASSIMQGQGNQPQH
j_call: TRBJ1-5
v_call: TRBV19

cdr3_aa: ASYPRGFGSGYEQY
j_call: TRBJ2-7
v_call: TRBV2

cdr3_aa: ASSPRQGAYNEQF
j_call: TRBJ2-1
v_call: TRBV6-5